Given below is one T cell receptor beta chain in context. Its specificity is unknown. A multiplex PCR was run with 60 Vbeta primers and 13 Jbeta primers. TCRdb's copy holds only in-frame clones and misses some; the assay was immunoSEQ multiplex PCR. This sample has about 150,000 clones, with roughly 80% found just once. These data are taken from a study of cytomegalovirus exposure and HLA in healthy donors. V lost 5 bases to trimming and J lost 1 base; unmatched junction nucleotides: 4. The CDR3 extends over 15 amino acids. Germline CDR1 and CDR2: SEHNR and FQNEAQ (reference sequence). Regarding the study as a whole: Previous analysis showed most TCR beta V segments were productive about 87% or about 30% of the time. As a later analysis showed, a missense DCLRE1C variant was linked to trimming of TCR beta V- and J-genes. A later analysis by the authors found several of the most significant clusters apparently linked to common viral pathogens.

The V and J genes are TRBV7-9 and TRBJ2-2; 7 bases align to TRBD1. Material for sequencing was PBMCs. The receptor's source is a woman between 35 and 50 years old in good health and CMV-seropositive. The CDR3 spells CASSLTGVNTGELFF. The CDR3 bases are TGTGCCAGCAGCCTTACAGGGGTGAACACCGGGGAGCTGTTTTTT. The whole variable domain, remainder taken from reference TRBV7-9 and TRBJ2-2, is DTGVSQNPRHKITKRGQNVTFRCDPISEHNRLYWYRQTLGQGPEFLTYFQNEAQLEKSRLLSDRFSAERPKGSFSTLEIQRTEQGDSAMYLCASSLTGVNTGELFFGEGSRLTVL.